Below, one TCR beta chain is given with its context. The naive CD8 fraction comprised CD45RO-negative cells positively selected for CCR7 and excluded terminally differentiated effector memory CD45RA+ cells. This sample stems from a study of shared clonotypes between healthy human individuals. Sequenced by immunoSEQ multiplex PCR; TCRdb stores in-frame clones only, minus some. The sample carries more than 550,000 clones, around 90% recorded once. The sequence derives from a man aged 25 to 45 in good health. Material for sequencing was naive CD8+ T cells sorted from blood.

The CDR3 DNA is TGTGCCAGCAGCTGGGGAGGGACAGCCTACGAGCAGTACTTC. Protein product: CASSWGGTAYEQYF. This chain joins TRBV11-2 and TRBJ2-7; D is perhaps TRBD1 or TRBD2 (7 bases each). The V end lost 4 bases, the J end lost 2 bases, and 12 bases lay between the germline ends. The CDR3 is 14 amino acids. The germline CDR1 and CDR2 sequences are SGHAT and FQNNGV.